These T cell receptor beta chains were read from a single sample in a study of T cell responses to AZD1222 COVID-19 vaccine. TCRdb's copy holds only in-frame clones and misses some; the assay was immunoSEQ multiplex PCR. Among approximately 140,000 clones, about nine tenths were seen once, and the ten largest hold under 4%. Sequenced here: peripheral blood, sampled 28 days after the second AZD1222 dose. The origin of the receptors is an adult who received the AZD1222 COVID-19 vaccine. Each CDR3 is given without its conserved first and last residue.

J,V,length,CDR3
TRBJ2-7,TRBV7-9,13,ASSSNGRASYEQY
TRBJ1-3,TRBV7-2,13,ASSLEGALQYTIY
TRBJ1-2,TRBV5-1,13,ASSFRDRDFYGYT
TRBJ1-1,TRBV5-1,11,ASSLAKDTEAF
TRBJ2-5,TRBV24-1,13,ATSDYTQGGETQY
TRBJ1-1,TRBV11-2,11,ASNQGGGTEAF
TRBJ2-7,TRBV27,12,ASSFRGRGYEQY
TRBJ1-1,TRBV19,11,ASSSRDMLEAF
TRBJ1-1,TRBV5-6,13,ASSPSGTLNTEAF
TRBJ2-5,TRBV2,14,ASSDPLAGEKETQY
TRBJ1-1,TRBV4-1,15,ASSPLGTGTMNTEAF
TRBJ2-3,TRBV12-3/TRBV12-4,11,ASFPDRFPPQY
TRBJ2-1,TRBV11-2,14,ASSTVGRVSYNEQF
TRBJ1-1,TRBV5-1,11,ASSQQGRTEAF
TRBJ2-1,TRBV9,13,ASSPRAIGGNEQF
TRBJ2-1,TRBV9,14,ASSQRTSGTYNEQF
TRBJ1-5,TRBV6-5,12,AGGMGTVDQPQH
TRBJ1-1,TRBV13,14,ASSSHPAGTNTEAF
TRBJ2-4,TRBV19,13,ASSMWKDGKNIQY
TRBJ2-7,TRBV11-2,13,ASSLQRLRGHEQY
TRBJ2-1,TRBV7-9,16,ASSLPFRLAGNTHEQF
TRBJ1-2,TRBV27,12,ASSLSFRGYGYT
TRBJ2-1,TRBV19,13,ASSSGRAIYDEQF
TRBJ2-7,TRBV7-9,13,ASIQLTGTHYEQY
TRBJ2-5,TRBV18,13,ASSPIGASKETQY
TRBJ1-6,TRBV6-5,11,ASRPPYRAPLH
TRBJ1-4,TRBV7-6,13,ASSLEQGFNEKLF
TRBJ2-2,TRBV5-1,13,ASSLAELGVGELF
TRBJ1-2,TRBV6-5,10,ASSRQVGGYT
TRBJ1-2,TRBV19,12,ASSIAGTSDGYT
TRBJ2-7,TRBV18,12,ASSPPTGTYEQY
TRBJ1-1,TRBV19,9,ACRQGRIAF
TRBJ1-1,TRBV10-1,13,ASSEFGGGNTEAF
TRBJ2-1,TRBV14,12,ASSQELGPNEQF
TRBJ1-5,TRBV9,13,ASSAEGQENQPQH